The 8 T cell receptor beta chains below all came from one sample that was sequenced in a study of cytomegalovirus exposure and HLA in healthy donors. Primers: 60 Vbeta forward and 13 Jbeta reverse. Only in-frame clones appear in the TCRdb table, and some are missing; sequencing was by immunoSEQ multiplex PCR. The sample shows around 120,000 clones, 60% to 85% of them seen only once. The sequenced sample was PBMCs. Every receptor here comes from a woman between 40 and 50 years old in good health and CMV-seropositive.

The chain combines TRBV4-2 with TRBJ2-7, with 7 bases lining up with TRBD2. V shed 6 bases and J 0 bases; nucleotides not matched to a gene: 5. The CDR3 totals 14 residues. Germline assignment: CDR1 LGHNA and CDR2 YNFKEQ. The CDR3 DNA reads TGTGCCAGCAGACCTAGCGGTGGCTCCTACGAGCAGTACTTC. This encodes CASRPSGGSYEQYF.

The V call is TRBV2, the J call TRBJ1-5, with D tentatively TRBD1 (5 bases). The germline gives CDR1 SNHLY, CDR2 FYNNEI. Trimming pared 5 bases from V and 0 bases from J, leaving 8 bases between. This CDR3 region has 14 residues. CDR3 sequence: CASSLGHSNQPQHF. The CDR3 DNA is TGTGCCAGCAGTCTAGGACATAGCAATCAGCCCCAGCATTTT.

This chain joins TRBV7-2 and TRBJ1-1; TRBD1 agrees at 7 bases. Germline V CDR1 and CDR2: SGHTA, FQGNSA. The V segment lost 5 bases and the J segment 6 bases; nucleotides outside the gene matches: 6. This CDR3 comprises 13 residues. The CDR3 nucleotides read TGTGCCAGCAGCCAAGGACAGGATCCTGAAGCTTTCTTT. Its translation: CASSQGQDPEAFF.

This clone was observed a single time. The chain joins TRBV5-1 to TRBJ2-7, with 11 bases that match TRBD2. This CDR3 comprises 15 residues. After removal of 3 bases from V and 2 bases from J, the junction contained 4 bases not matched to a gene. In germline, CDR1 is SGHRS, CDR2 YFSETQ. The CDR3 DNA reads TGCGCCAGCAGCTCCGTTAGCGGGGGGGCCTACGAGCAGTACTTC. As protein: CASSSVSGGAYEQYF.

V usage is TRBV15 and J usage is TRBJ2-7, with 12 bases aligning to TRBD2. The CDR3 is 19 residues long. Germline values: CDR1 LNHNV, CDR2 YYDKDF (reference sequence). J was trimmed by 0 bases and V by 0 bases; bases with no gene match: 9. CDR3 nucleotides: TGTGCCACCAGCAGAGATGCGGGACTAGCGGGCCGAAGCTCCTACGAGCAGTACTTC. Encoded protein: CATSRDAGLAGRSSYEQYF. Variable domain in full (rest from reference TRBV15 and TRBJ2-7): DAMVIQNPRYQVTQFGKPVTLSCSQTLNHNVMYWYQQKSSQAPKLLFHYYDKDFNNEADTPDNFQSRRPNTSFCFLDIRSPGLGDTAMYLCATSRDAGLAGRSSYEQYFGPGTRLTVT.

The count of this clone is one. The V and J genes are TRBV5-8 and TRBJ1-5, with D unresolved. The CDR3 is 12 residues long. V gave up 2 bases and J gave up 6 bases, with 6 bases separating them. Per the germline V gene, CDR1 is SGHTS and CDR2 is YDEGEE. DNA of the CDR3: TGTGCCAGCAGCTTTGGCCGTCAGCCCCAGCATTTT. It yields the protein CASSFGRQPQHF.

This sequence joins TRBV7-2 and TRBJ2-5; 10 bases align to TRBD1. CDR3 length: 16 residues. The V gene end was trimmed by 2 bases and the J gene end by 3 bases; junction bases not matched to a gene: 6. Germline CDR1 is SGHTA and CDR2 is FQGNSA. The CDR3 loop reads CASSLRDRGWEETQYF. The CDR3 coding sequence is TGTGCCAGCAGCTTAAGGGACAGGGGTTGGGAAGAGACCCAGTACTTC.

The rearrangement links TRBV6-5 to TRBJ2-3, with 9 nucleotides matching TRBD2. This CDR3 contains 14 residues. The germline V gene encodes CDR1 MNHEY and CDR2 SVGAGI. Trimming removed 6 bases from V and 6 bases from J; junction bases left unmatched: 7. As DNA, the CDR3 is TGTGCCAGCAGCCGGACTAGCGTTTCGGATACGCAGTATTTT. Amino acid sequence: CASSRTSVSDTQYF.